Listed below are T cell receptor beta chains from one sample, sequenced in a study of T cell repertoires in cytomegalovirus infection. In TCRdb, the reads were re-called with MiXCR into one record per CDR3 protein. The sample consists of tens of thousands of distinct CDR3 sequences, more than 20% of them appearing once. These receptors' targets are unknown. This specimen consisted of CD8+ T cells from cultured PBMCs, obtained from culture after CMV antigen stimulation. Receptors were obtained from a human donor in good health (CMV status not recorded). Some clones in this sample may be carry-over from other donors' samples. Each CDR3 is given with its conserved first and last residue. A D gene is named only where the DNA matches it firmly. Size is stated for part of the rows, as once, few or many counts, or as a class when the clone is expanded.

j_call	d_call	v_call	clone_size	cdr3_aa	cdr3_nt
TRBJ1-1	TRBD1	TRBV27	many	CASSIRGLVTEAFF	TGTGCCAGCAGTATCAGGGGGCTGGTCACTGAAGCTTTCTTT
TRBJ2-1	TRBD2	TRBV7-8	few	CASSFPGLAGGQVENEQFF	TGTGCCAGCAGCTTTCCGGGACTAGCGGGGGGGCAGGTCGAGAATGAGCAGTTCTTC
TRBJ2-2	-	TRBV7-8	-	CASTPEDYLPGELFF	TGTGCCAGCACCCCGGAGGACTACCTCCCCGGGGAGCTGTTTTTT
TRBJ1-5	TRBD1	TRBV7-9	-	CASSALTGGNQPQHF	TGTGCCAGCAGCGCACTGACAGGGGGCAATCAGCCCCAGCATTTT
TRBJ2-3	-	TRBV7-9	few	CASSLISQGITDTQYF	TGTGCCAGCAGCTTAATCAGCCAGGGTATAACAGATACGCAGTATTTT
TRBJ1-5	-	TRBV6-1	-	CASLLSRDTHSNQPQHF	TGTGCCAGCCTTCTCTCTCGGGACACCCATAGCAATCAGCCCCAGCATTTT
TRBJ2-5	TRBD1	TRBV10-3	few	CAIGTGPLQYF	TGTGCCATAGGGACAGGTCCCCTTCAGTACTTC
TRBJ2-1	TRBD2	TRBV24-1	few	CATSDSERGGYNEQFF	TGTGCCACCAGTGATTCGGAGCGGGGGGGCTACAATGAGCAGTTCTTC
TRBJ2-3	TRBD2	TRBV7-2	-	CASSSRTSGAGTDTQYF	TGTGCCAGCAGCTCCCGGACTAGCGGGGCGGGCACAGATACGCAGTATTTT
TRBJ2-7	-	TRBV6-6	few	CASTTRGYEQYF	TGTGCCAGCACTACTCGGGGGTACGAGCAGTACTTC
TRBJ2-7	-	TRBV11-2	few	CASSLEGASSYEQYF	TGTGCCAGCAGCTTAGAGGGAGCGAGCTCCTACGAGCAGTACTTC
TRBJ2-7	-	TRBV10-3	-	CAISESISGLNRERIYEQYF	TGTGCCATCAGTGAGTCGATTTCGGGGCTCAACAGGGAACGGATCTACGAGCAGTACTTC
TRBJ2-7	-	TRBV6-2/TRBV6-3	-	CATRIGSRTSYEQYF	TGTGCCACCCGGATTGGTTCACGGACCTCCTACGAGCAGTACTTC
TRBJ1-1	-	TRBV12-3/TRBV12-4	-	CASSFPSFF	TGTGCCAGCAGTTTCCCATCCTTCTTT
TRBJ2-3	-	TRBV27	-	CASSLRQVITDTQYF	TGTGCCAGCAGTTTAAGACAGGTCATAACAGATACGCAGTATTTT
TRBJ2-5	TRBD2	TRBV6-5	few	CAISTAGAQETQYF	TGTGCCATCAGCACAGCGGGGGCCCAAGAGACCCAGTACTTC
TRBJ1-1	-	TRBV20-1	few	CSARDLKDTEAFF	TGCAGTGCTAGAGATCTGAAGGACACTGAAGCTTTCTTT
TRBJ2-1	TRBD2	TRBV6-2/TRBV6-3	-	CASSYSNVRTRDWYEQFF	TGTGCCAGCAGTTACTCGAATGTAAGGACTAGGGACTGGTATGAGCAGTTCTTC
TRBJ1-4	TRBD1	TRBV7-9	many	CASSFPKDRGLREKLFF	TGTGCCAGCAGCTTTCCTAAGGACAGGGGGCTTCGGGAAAAACTGTTTTTT
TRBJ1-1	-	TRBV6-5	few	CASSPAGGTEAFF	TGTGCCAGCAGCCCAGCGGGGGGTACTGAAGCTTTCTTT
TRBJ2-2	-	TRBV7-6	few	CASSPRIGPSGELFF	TGTGCCAGCAGCCCTAGAATTGGACCCTCCGGGGAGCTGTTTTTT
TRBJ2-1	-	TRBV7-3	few	CASSLLGYNEQFF	TGTGCCAGCAGCTTACTAGGGTACAATGAGCAGTTCTTC
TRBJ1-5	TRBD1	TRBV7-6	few	CASSGYRGLVNQPQHF	TGTGCTAGCAGCGGCTACAGGGGGTTAGTTAATCAGCCCCAGCATTTT
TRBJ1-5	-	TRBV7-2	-	CASSLKIGNQPQHF	TGTGCCAGCAGCCTAAAGATAGGCAATCAGCCCCAGCATTTT
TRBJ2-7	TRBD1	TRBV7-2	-	CASNTGQGRGVYEQYF	TGTGCCAGCAATACCGGACAGGGTCGGGGCGTGTACGAGCAGTACTTC
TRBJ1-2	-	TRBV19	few	CASMRWQGDGYTF	TGTGCCAGTATGAGGTGGCAGGGCGACGGCTACACCTTC
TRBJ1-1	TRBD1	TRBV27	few	CASSFGTGGTEAFF	TGTGCCAGCAGTTTCGGGACAGGGGGAACTGAAGCTTTCTTT
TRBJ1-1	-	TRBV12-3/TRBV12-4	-	CASSFDTSGTEAFF	TGTGCCAGCAGTTTTGACACTTCGGGCACTGAAGCTTTCTTT
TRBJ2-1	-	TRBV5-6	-	CASSLDRDEQFF	TGTGCCAGCAGCTTGGACAGGGATGAGCAGTTCTTC
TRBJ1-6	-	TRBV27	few	CASSLAGSRPLHF	TGTGCCAGCAGTTTGGCAGGGTCTAGACCCCTCCACTTT
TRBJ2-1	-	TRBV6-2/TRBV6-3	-	CASSRGGWNEQFF	TGTGCCAGCAGCCGAGGGGGTTGGAATGAGCAGTTCTTC
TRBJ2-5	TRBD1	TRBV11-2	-	CASSGRDRVETQYF	TGTGCCAGCAGCGGCCGGGACAGGGTGGAGACCCAGTACTTC
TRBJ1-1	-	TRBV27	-	CASSLVGREAFF	TGTGCCAGCAGTTTGGTCGGACGAGAAGCTTTCTTT
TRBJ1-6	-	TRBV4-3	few	CASSLDRNSGNSPLHF	TGCGCCAGCAGCCTCGACAGGAATTCGGGGAATTCACCCCTCCACTTT
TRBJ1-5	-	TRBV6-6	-	CASSYSIGLRSNQPQHF	TGTGCCAGCAGTTACTCGATTGGACTGAGAAGCAATCAGCCCCAGCATTTT
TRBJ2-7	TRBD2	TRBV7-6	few	CASSLRPAGSYEQYF	TGTGCCAGCAGCTTACGGCCAGCGGGGTCCTACGAGCAGTACTTC
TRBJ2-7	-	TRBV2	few	CASSEAKNEQYF	TGTGCCAGCAGTGAAGCGAAGAACGAGCAGTACTTC
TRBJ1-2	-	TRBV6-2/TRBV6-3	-	CASSNANSANYGYTF	TGTGCCAGCAGCAACGCAAATTCCGCGAACTATGGCTACACCTTC
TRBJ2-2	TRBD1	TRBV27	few	CASSLSTGATTGELFF	TGTGCCAGCAGTTTATCGACAGGGGCCACCACCGGGGAGCTGTTTTTT
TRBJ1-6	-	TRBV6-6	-	CASSYERGRGSSPLHF	TGTGCCAGCAGTTACGAGCGGGGCAGGGGAAGTTCACCCCTCCACTTT
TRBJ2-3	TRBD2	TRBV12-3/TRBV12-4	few	CASSPEMGGSTDTQYF	TGTGCCAGCAGCCCCGAAATGGGGGGGTCCACAGATACGCAGTATTTT
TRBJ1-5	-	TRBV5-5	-	CASSSSWGYEPQHF	TGTGCCAGCAGCTCGTCTTGGGGGTACGAGCCCCAGCATTTT